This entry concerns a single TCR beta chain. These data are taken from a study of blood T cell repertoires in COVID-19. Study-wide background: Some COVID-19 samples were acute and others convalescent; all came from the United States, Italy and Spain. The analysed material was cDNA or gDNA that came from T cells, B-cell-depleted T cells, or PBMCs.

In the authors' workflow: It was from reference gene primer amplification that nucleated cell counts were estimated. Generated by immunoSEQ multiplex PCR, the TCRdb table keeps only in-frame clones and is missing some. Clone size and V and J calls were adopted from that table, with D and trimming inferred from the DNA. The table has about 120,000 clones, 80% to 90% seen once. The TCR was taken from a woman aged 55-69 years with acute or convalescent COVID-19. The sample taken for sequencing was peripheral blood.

The CDR3 DNA follows: TGTGCCAGCAGCCTAGGGGGACAGGGCCTTAACACTGAAGCTTTCTTT. Protein: CASSLGGQGLNTEAFF. The gene calls are TRBV28 and TRBJ1-1, with 9 bases aligning to TRBD1. The CDR3 contains 16 residues. Unmatched junction bases numbered 10, after V lost 6 bases and J lost 2 bases. From germline, CDR1 is MDHEN and CDR2 SYDVKM.